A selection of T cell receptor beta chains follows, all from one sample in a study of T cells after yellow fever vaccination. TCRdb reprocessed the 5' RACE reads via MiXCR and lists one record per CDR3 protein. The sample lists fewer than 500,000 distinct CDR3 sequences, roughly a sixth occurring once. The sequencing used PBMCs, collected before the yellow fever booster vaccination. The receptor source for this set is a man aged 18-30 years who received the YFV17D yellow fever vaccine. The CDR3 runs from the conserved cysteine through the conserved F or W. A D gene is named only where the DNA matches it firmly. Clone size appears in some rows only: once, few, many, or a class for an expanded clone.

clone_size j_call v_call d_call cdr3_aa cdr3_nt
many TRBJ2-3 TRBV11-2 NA CASNEVRTDTQYF TGTGCCAGCAACGAGGTTAGGACAGATACGCAGTATTTT
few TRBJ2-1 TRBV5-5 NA CASSLEGSPYNEQFF TGTGCCAGCAGCTTGGAAGGGAGCCCCTACAATGAGCAGTTCTTC
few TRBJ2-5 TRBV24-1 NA CATSDARTVQETQYF TGTGCCACCAGTGATGCCCGGACAGTCCAAGAGACCCAGTACTTC
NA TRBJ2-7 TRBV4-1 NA CASSQVAGFRSYEQYF TGCGCCAGCAGCCAAGTCGCGGGCTTCCGTTCCTACGAGCAGTACTTC
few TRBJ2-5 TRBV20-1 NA CSALTGNQETQYF TGCAGTGCCTTAACAGGGAACCAAGAGACCCAGTACTTC
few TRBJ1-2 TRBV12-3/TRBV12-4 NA CASSPLEGMGYGYTF TGTGCCAGCAGCCCCCTGGAGGGGATGGGCTATGGCTACACCTTC
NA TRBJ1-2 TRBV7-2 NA CASSPSWSDYGYTF TGTGCCAGCAGTCCTTCCTGGTCGGACTATGGCTACACCTTC
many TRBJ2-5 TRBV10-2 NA CASSAGGETQYF TGCGCCAGCAGTGCCGGAGGAGAGACCCAGTACTTC
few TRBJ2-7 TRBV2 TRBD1 CASRDRVGYEQYF TGTGCCAGCAGAGACAGGGTTGGCTACGAGCAGTACTTC
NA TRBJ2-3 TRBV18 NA CASSPPGGGDTQYF TGTGCCAGCTCACCACCTGGAGGGGGAGATACGCAGTATTTT
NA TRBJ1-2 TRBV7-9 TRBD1 CASSSGTGVRGYTF TGTGCCAGCAGCTCCGGGACAGGGGTGCGTGGCTACACCTTC
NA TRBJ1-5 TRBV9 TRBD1 CASSLTGDNQPQHF TGTGCCAGCAGCCTCACAGGGGACAATCAGCCCCAGCATTTT
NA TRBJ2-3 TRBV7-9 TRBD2 CASSLALAGGYTDTQYF TGTGCCAGCAGCTTAGCGCTAGCGGGGGGTTACACAGATACGCAGTATTTT
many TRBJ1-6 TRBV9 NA CASNGSSYNSPLHF TGTGCCAGCAACGGGAGCTCCTATAATTCACCCCTCCACTTT
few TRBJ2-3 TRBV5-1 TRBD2 CASSLGLAESTDTQYF TGCGCCAGCAGCCTAGGACTAGCGGAAAGCACAGATACGCAGTATTTT
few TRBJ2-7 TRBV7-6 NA CASSSQLDAREQYF TGTGCCAGCAGCTCCCAGCTCGACGCGCGCGAGCAGTACTTC
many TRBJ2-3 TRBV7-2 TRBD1 CASSLDRADTQYF TGTGCCAGCAGTTTGGACAGGGCAGATACGCAGTATTTT
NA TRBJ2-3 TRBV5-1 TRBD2 CASIFVQRGGTDTQYF TGCGCCAGCATCTTCGTACAGCGGGGGGGCACAGATACGCAGTATTTT
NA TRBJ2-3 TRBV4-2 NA CASSQVFTSPLTDTQYF TGTGCCAGCAGCCAAGTCTTTACTAGCCCTCTCACAGATACGCAGTATTTT
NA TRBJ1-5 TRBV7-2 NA CASGLRLTSNQPQHF TGTGCCAGCGGCCTAAGGTTGACGAGCAATCAGCCCCAGCATTTT
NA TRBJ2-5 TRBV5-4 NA CASHPGGGRGQETQYF TGTGCCAGCCACCCCGGAGGGGGTAGGGGACAAGAGACCCAGTACTTC
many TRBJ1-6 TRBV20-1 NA CSAPWDGNSPLHF TGCAGTGCTCCGTGGGACGGAAATTCACCCCTCCACTTT
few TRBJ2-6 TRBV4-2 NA CASSQVLGSGANVLTF TGTGCCAGCAGCCAAGTGCTGGGCTCTGGGGCCAACGTCCTGACTTTC
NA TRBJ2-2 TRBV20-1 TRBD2 CSAPRGGNTGELFF TGCAGTGCACCCCGGGGGGGAAACACCGGGGAGCTGTTTTTT
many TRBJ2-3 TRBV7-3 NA CASSFAGADTQYF TGTGCCAGCAGCTTCGCGGGGGCTGATACGCAGTATTTT
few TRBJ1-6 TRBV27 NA CASSSFSPPYSPLHF TGTGCCAGCAGTTCTTTTTCCCCACCCTATTCACCCCTCCACTTT
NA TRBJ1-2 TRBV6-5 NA CATQPDEGFNYGYTF TGTGCCACCCAACCCGACGAGGGATTCAACTATGGCTACACCTTC
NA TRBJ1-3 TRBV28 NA CATQYGLSGNTIYF TGTGCCACCCAATACGGCTTATCTGGAAACACCATATATTTT
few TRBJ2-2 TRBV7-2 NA CASSLQRSTGELFF TGTGCCAGCAGCTTACAGCGGTCCACCGGGGAGCTGTTTTTT
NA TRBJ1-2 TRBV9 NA CASSIGSRGYTF TGTGCCAGCAGTATTGGTTCTCGGGGCTACACCTTC
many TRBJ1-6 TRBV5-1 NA CASSLDSNSPLHF TGCGCCAGCAGCTTGGATTCGAATTCACCCCTCCACTTT
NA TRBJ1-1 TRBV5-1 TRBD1 CASSPGQSTEAFF TGCGCCAGCAGCCCGGGACAGTCCACTGAAGCTTTCTTT
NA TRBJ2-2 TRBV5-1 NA CATATGVNTGELFF TGCGCCACCGCGACGGGAGTTAACACCGGGGAGCTGTTTTTT
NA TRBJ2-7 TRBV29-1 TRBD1 CSAADRAYEQYF TGCAGCGCCGCAGACAGGGCCTACGAGCAGTACTTC
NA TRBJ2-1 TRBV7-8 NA CASSSRGGGGLSYNEQFF TGTGCCAGCAGCTCAAGGGGCGGCGGCGGCCTCTCCTACAATGAGCAGTTCTTC
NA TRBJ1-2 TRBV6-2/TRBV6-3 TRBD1 CASSYQDRVGGYTF TGTGCCAGCAGTTACCAGGACAGGGTAGGCGGCTACACCTTC
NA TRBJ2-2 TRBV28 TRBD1 CASSSWTGLRGTGELFF TGTGCCAGCAGTTCGTGGACAGGGCTGCGGGGCACCGGGGAGCTGTTTTTT
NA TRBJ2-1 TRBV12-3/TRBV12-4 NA CASSSQGSRLSSSYNEQFF TGTGCCAGCAGTTCCCAGGGATCCCGGCTTTCGAGCTCCTACAATGAGCAGTTCTTC
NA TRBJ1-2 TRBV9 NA CASSVEVGARPGYTF TGTGCCAGCAGCGTAGAAGTAGGGGCACGTCCTGGCTACACCTTC
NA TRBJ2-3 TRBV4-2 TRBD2 CASSQAASGGYSDTQYF TGTGCCAGCAGCCAAGCGGCTAGCGGGGGGTACTCAGATACGCAGTATTTT
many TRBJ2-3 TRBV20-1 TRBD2 CSASGLAGYTDTQYF TGCAGTGCTAGCGGACTAGCGGGGTATACAGATACGCAGTATTTT
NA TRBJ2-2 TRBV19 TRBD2 CASSRSGGHGGELFF TGTGCCAGTAGTCGAAGCGGGGGACACGGGGGGGAGCTGTTTTTT
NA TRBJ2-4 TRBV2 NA CASSAGYPPIQYF TGTGCCAGCAGTGCGGGGTACCCCCCCATTCAGTACTTC
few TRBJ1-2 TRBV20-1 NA CSAREQGYGYTF TGCAGTGCTAGAGAACAGGGCTATGGCTACACCTTC
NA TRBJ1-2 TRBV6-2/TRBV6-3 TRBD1 CASGRRDRGLGGYTF TGTGCCAGCGGCCGGCGGGACAGGGGATTGGGCGGCTACACCTTC
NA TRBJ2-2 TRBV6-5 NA CASSYSIGGGELFF TGTGCCAGCAGTTACTCGATTGGGGGAGGGGAGCTGTTTTTT
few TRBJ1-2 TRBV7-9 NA CASSFESQGGYTF TGTGCCAGCAGCTTTGAGTCCCAGGGTGGCTACACCTTC
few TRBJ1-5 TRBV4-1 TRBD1 CASSQHPGQGQPQHF TGCGCCAGCAGCCAACACCCGGGACAGGGACAGCCCCAGCATTTT
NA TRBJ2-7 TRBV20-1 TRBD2 CSARDYAGTSGGSEPYEQYF TGCAGTGCTAGAGATTACGCCGGGACTAGCGGGGGGTCGGAGCCTTACGAGCAGTACTTC
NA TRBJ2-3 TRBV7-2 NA CASTAVTSTDTQYF TGTGCCAGCACCGCGGTCACTAGCACAGATACGCAGTATTTT
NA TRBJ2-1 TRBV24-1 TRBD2 CATGGGSYNEQFF TGTGCCACCGGGGGAGGGTCCTACAATGAGCAGTTCTTC
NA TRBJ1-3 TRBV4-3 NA CASSHGGAGNTIYF TGCGCCAGCAGCCATGGTGGGGCTGGAAACACCATATATTTT
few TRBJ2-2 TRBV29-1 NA CSVEVGAYTGELFF TGCAGCGTAGAAGTGGGGGCCTACACCGGGGAGCTGTTTTTT
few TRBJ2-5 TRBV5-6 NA CASSLFPGRETQYF TGTGCCAGCAGCTTGTTCCCAGGGCGCGAGACCCAGTACTTC
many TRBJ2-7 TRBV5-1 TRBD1 CASSSTGSSYEQYF TGTGCCAGCAGCTCGACAGGGTCCTCCTACGAGCAGTACTTC
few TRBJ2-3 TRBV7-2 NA CASSLNTGAATDTQYF TGTGCCAGCAGCTTAAATACAGGAGCCGCCACAGATACGCAGTATTTT
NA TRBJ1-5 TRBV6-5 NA CASSFLGGGQPQHF TGTGCCAGCAGTTTCCTGGGAGGCGGACAGCCCCAGCATTTT
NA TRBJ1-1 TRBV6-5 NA CASSYSIGFVAFF TGTGCCAGCAGTTACTCGATCGGGTTTGTAGCTTTCTTT
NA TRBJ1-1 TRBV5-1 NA CASSLGPRGTEAFF TGCGCCAGCAGCTTGGGCCCGAGGGGCACTGAAGCTTTCTTT
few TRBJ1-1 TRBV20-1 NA CSARNPETEAFF TGCAGTGCTAGAAACCCTGAAACTGAAGCTTTCTTT